Listed here are 14 T cell receptor beta chains from one sample, sequenced in a study of T cell responses to AZD1222 COVID-19 vaccine (dated by TCRdb to about 2021). The meaning of the sample's time point label: baseline before first vaccination. Receptor libraries were prepared by the immunoSEQ multiplex PCR assay. TCRdb re-hosts the immuneACCESS table, in-frame sequences only. Its copies lack some clones; in the studies checked, an unresolved V gene accounts for under half of them, and the cause for the rest is not known. The sample profile shows over 150,000 clones; just over 90% of them were found once. The ten most abundant clones make up approximately 2.8% of the sample. The material sequenced was peripheral blood, taken on day 0 of AZD1222 vaccination. All receptors come from an adult in good health.

V usage is TRBV3-1 (or the pseudogene TRBV3-2) and J usage is TRBJ1-2; D may be TRBD1 (5 bases). This CDR3 region has 12 residues. Germline V gene data show CDR1 as LGHDT and CDR2 as YNNKEL (reference sequence). The V end was cut by 4 bases, the J end by 5 bases, with 8 bases between. In DNA, the CDR3 is TGTGCCAGCAGCCCAGGGTGGTATGGCTACACCTTC. It yields the protein CASSPGWYGYTF.

CDR3 sequence reads: CASSLLMHNEQFF. DNA of the CDR3: TGTGCCAGCAGTCTTCTTATGCACAATGAGCAGTTCTTC. This chain joins TRBV6-2 or TRBV6-3 and TRBJ2-1; no clear D. V was pared by 5 bases and J by 5 bases, with 10 bases between. Germline loops: CDR1 MNHEY, CDR2 SVGEGT. This CDR3 has 13 residues.

The genes are TRBV19 and TRBJ2-3; 8 positions agree with TRBD1. Germline values: CDR1 LNHDA, CDR2 SQIVND (reference sequence). Trimming at V came to 7 bases and at J to 5 bases, leaving 5 bases not matched to a gene. The CDR3 runs 13 residues. The CDR3 is CASNPDREDTQYF. In DNA, the CDR3 is TGTGCCAGTAACCCGGACAGGGAAGATACGCAGTATTTT.

The chain is built from TRBV29-1 and TRBJ2-1; possibly TRBD1 or TRBD2 for D (5 bases each). The V end lost 7 bases, the J end lost 7 bases, and 14 bases lay between the germline ends. The CDR3 covers 12 residues. The germline CDR1 and CDR2 sequences are SQVTM and ANQGSEA. In DNA, the CDR3 is TGCAGCGGTCGGGACGGTTCTAATGAGCAGTTCTTC. Encoded protein: CSGRDGSNEQFF.

The chain has TRBV18 and TRBJ1-1; TRBD1 matches 8 bases. The CDR3 length is 14 residues. Losses at the gene ends were 3 bases for V and 4 bases for J; bases not matched to a gene: 4. CDR1 and CDR2 (germline): KGHSH, LQKENI. The CDR3 is CASSPRQGSTEAFF. As DNA, the CDR3 is TGTGCCAGCTCACCTCGACAGGGGTCCACTGAAGCTTTCTTT.

This chain links TRBV13 with TRBJ2-5, with 7 bases fitting TRBD1. CDR3 length: 13 residues. The germline V gene has CDR1 PRHDT and CDR2 FYEKMQ (reference sequence). After removal of 1 base from V and 7 bases from J, the junction contained 3 bases not matched to a gene. Written as DNA, the CDR3 is TGTGCCAGCAGCTTAGAGGGGGCGGGGACCCAGTACTTC. It specifies CASSLEGAGTQYF.

V gene TRBV9 combines with J gene TRBJ2-3; 13 bases line up with TRBD2. V dropped 0 bases and J dropped 5; count of bases not matched to a gene: 0. The CDR3 covers 15 residues. Looked up from germline, CDR1 is SGDLS and CDR2 is YYNGEE. CDR3 DNA: TGTGCCAGCAGCGTAGGGACTAGCGGGGGAGATACGCAGTATTTT. Its translation: CASSVGTSGGDTQYF.

This chain links TRBV6-5 with TRBJ1-1; D gene uncertain. Deletions cut 2 bases from V and 8 bases from J, with 12 bases between. This CDR3 is 13 amino acids long. Germline V gene lookup returns CDR1 MNHEY and CDR2 SVGAGI. The CDR3 protein is CASSYRRAKEAFF. The CDR3 DNA follows: TGTGCCAGCAGTTACAGGCGGGCAAAAGAAGCTTTCTTT.

The chain joins TRBV28 to TRBJ1-2; perhaps TRBD1 as D (6 bases). The CDR3 has 17 residues. V dropped 2 bases and J dropped 8 bases, with 24 bases sitting between them. Germline CDR1 and CDR2: MDHEN and SYDVKM. For the CDR3, the DNA is TGTGCCAGCAGTTTAGGTCCTTTGTCAGGGTTCCAGGGGGGCTACACCTTC. This sequence encodes CASSLGPLSGFQGGYTF.

This chain uses TRBV11-2 with TRBJ2-2; D may be TRBD1 (5 bases). Trimming took 4 bases from V and 3 from J, leaving 9 bases between them. The CDR3 contains 14 residues. CDR1 is SGHAT, CDR2 FQNNGV, per germline. This chain's CDR3 is CASSSGHYTGELFF. DNA for the CDR3: TGTGCCAGCAGCTCTGGACATTACACCGGGGAGCTGTTTTTT.

The chain couples TRBV2 to TRBJ2-7; D may be TRBD1 (5 bases). The germline V gene has CDR1 SNHLY and CDR2 FYNNEI. This CDR3 contains 14 residues. Trimming pared 2 bases from V and 3 bases from J, leaving 11 bases between. The CDR3 DNA follows: TGTGCCAGCAGTGAACCCCAGGGTGGCTACGAGCAGTACTTC. This translates into CASSEPQGGYEQYF.

This clone occurred once. This chain joins TRBV7-2 and TRBJ2-7; no clear D. V lost 5 bases to trimming and J lost 3 bases, with 5 bases between them. In germline, CDR1 is SGHTA, CDR2 FQGNSA. This CDR3 comprises 11 residues. CDR3 loop: CASSLHYEQYF. In DNA form, the CDR3 reads TGTGCCAGCAGCCTCCACTACGAGCAGTACTTC.

The chain combines TRBV7-2 with TRBJ2-7; 10 positions agree with TRBD2. Germline lookup yields CDR1 SGHTA and CDR2 FQGNSA. This CDR3 contains 16 residues. V trimming: 5 bases; J trimming: 0 bases; junction bases outside the gene matches: 7. The CDR3, as DNA: TGTGCCAGCAGCCCCGGACTAGCGGCAAACTCCTACGAGCAGTACTTC. It codes for CASSPGLAANSYEQYF.

This chain uses TRBV18 with TRBJ2-1; a possible D gene is TRBD2 (5 bases). Germline-derived CDR1 and CDR2 are KGHSH and LQKENI. Trimming cost V 3 bases and J 14 bases, with 14 bases left between them. CDR3 length equals 12 residues. The CDR3 region is CASSPSNREKFF. In DNA form, the CDR3 reads TGTGCCAGCTCACCCTCGAATCGGGAAAAGTTCTTC.